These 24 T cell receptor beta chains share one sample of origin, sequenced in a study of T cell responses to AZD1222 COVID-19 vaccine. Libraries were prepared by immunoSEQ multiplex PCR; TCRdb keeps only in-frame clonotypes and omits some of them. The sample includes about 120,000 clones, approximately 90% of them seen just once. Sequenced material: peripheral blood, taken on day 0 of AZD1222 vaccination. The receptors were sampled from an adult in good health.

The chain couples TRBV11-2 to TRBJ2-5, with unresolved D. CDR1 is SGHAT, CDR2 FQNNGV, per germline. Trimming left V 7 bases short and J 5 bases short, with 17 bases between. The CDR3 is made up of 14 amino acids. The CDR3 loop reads CASTVGTISETQYF. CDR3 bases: TGTGCCAGCACCGTAGGAACTATCTCGGAGACCCAGTACTTC.

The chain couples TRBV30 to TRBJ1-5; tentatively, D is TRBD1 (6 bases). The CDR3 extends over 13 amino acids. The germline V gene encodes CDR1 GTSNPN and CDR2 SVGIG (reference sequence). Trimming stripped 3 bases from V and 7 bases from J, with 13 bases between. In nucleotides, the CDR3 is TGTGCCTGGAGATGGGGGCCCAACCAGCCCCAGCATTTT. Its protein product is CAWRWGPNQPQHF.

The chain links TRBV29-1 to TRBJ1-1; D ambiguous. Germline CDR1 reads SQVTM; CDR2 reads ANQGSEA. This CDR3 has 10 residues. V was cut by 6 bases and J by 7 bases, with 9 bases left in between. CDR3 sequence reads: CSVGRLEAFF. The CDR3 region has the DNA TGCAGCGTGGGAAGGCTTGAAGCTTTCTTT.

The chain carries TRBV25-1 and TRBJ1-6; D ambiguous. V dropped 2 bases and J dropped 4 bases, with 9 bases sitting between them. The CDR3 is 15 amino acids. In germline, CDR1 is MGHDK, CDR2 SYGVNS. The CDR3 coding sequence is TGTGCCAGCAGTGAACCGCAGTTATATAATTCACCCCTCCACTTT. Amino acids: CASSEPQLYNSPLHF.

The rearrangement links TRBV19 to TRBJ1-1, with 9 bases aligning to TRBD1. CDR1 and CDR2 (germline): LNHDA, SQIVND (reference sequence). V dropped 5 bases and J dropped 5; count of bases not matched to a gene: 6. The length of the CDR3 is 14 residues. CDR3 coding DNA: TGTGCCAGTAGTGCACAGGGGGCGGTTACTGAAGCTTTCTTT. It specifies CASSAQGAVTEAFF.

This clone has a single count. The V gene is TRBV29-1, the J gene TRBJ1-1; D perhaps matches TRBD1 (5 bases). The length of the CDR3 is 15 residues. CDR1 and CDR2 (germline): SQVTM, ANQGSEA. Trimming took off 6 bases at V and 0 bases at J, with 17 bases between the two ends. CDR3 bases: TGCAGCGTAATTCCACACGGGGGATTGAACACTGAAGCTTTCTTT. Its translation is CSVIPHGGLNTEAFF.

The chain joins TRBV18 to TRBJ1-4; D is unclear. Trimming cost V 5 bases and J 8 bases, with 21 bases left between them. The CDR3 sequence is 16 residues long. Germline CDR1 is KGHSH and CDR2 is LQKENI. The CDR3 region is CASSSGPALLQEKLFF. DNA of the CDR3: TGTGCCAGCTCATCAGGACCGGCCCTGCTCCAGGAAAAACTGTTTTTT. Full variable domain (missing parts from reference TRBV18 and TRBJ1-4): NAGVMQNPRHLVRRRGQEARLRCSPMKGHSHVYWYRQLPEEGLKFMVYLQKENIIDESGMPKERFSAEFPKEGPSILRIQQVVRGDSAAYFCASSSGPALLQEKLFFGSGTQLSVL.

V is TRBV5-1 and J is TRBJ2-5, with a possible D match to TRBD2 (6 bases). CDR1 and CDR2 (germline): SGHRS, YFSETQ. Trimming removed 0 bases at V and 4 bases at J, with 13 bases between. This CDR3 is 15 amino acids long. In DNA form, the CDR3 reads TGCGCCAGCAGCTTGGCCGCGGGGTTTAGAGAGACCCAGTACTTC. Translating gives CASSLAAGFRETQYF.

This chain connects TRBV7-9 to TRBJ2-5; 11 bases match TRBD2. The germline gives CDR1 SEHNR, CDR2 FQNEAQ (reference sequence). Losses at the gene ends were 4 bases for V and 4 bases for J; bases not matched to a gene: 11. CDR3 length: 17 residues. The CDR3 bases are TGTGCCAGCAGCTCGACCCGGGATCTAGCGGGAGGAGAGACCCAGTACTTC. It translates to CASSSTRDLAGGETQYF.

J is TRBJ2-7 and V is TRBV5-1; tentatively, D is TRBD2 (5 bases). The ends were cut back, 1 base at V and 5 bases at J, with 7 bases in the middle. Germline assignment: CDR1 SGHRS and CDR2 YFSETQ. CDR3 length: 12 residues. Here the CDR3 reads CASSLNGDEQYF. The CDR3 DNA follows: TGCGCCAGCAGCTTGAACGGGGACGAGCAGTACTTC. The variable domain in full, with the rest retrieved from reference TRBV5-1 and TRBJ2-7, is KAGVTQTPRYLIKTRGQQVTLSCSPISGHRSVSWYQQTPGQGLQFLFEYFSETQRNKGNFPGRFSGRQFSNSRSEMNVSTLELGDSALYLCASSLNGDEQYFGPGTRLTVT.

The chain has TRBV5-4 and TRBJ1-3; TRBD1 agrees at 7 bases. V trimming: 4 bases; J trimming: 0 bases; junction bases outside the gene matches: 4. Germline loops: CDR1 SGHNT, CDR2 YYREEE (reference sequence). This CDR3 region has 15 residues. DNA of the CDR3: TGTGCCAGCAGCACTCGGACAGGCTCTGGAAACACCATATATTTT. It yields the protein CASSTRTGSGNTIYF.

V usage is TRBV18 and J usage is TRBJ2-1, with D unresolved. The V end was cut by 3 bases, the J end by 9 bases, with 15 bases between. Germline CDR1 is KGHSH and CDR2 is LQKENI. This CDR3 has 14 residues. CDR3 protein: CASSPSTGQVEQFF. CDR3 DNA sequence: TGTGCCAGCTCACCCTCTACGGGCCAGGTTGAGCAGTTCTTC.

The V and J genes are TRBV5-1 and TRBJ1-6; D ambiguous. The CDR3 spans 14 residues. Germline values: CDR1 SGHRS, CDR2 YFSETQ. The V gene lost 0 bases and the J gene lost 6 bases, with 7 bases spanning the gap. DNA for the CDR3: TGCGCCAGCAGCTTGGGCCGGATTAATTCACCCCTCCACTTT. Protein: CASSLGRINSPLHF.

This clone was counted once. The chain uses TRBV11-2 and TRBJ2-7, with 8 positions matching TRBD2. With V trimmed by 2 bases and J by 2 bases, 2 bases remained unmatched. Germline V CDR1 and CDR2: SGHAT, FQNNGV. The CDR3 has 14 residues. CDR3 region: CASSLTGGPYEQYF. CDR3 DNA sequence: TGTGCCAGCAGCTTAACGGGAGGGCCCTACGAGCAGTACTTC.

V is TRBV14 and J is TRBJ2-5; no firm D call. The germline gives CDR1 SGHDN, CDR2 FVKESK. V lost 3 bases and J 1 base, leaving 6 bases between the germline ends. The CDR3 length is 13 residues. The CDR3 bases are TGTGCCAGCAGCCACATCCTCCAAGAGACCCAGTACTTC. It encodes CASSHILQETQYF.

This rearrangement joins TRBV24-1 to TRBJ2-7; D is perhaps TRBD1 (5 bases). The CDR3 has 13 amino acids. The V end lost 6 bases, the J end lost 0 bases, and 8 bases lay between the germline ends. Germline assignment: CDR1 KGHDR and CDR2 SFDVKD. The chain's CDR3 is CATSQTDSYEQYF. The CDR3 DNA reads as TGTGCCACCAGTCAGACAGACTCCTACGAGCAGTACTTC.

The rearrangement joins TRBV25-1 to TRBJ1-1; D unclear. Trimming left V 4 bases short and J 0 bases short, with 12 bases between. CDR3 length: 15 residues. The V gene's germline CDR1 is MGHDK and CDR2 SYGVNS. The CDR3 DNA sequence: TGTGCCAGCAGTGGTTGGAACAGAATGAACACTGAAGCTTTCTTT. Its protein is CASSGWNRMNTEAFF.

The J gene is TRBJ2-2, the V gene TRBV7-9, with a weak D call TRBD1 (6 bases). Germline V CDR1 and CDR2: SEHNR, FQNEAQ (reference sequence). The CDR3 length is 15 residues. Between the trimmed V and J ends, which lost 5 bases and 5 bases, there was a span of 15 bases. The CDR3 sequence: CASSRTAGRTGELFF. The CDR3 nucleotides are TGTGCCAGCAGCCGGACAGCCGGACGGACCGGGGAGCTGTTTTTT.

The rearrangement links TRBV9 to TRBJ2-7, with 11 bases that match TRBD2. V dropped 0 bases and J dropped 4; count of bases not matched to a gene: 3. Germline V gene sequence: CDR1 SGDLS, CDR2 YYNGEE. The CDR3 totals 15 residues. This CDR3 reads CASSVGGTSGYEQYF. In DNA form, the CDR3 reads TGTGCCAGCAGCGTAGGGGGGACTAGCGGTTACGAGCAGTACTTC.

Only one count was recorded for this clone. The CDR3: CATSRTGETQYF. CDR3 DNA: TGTGCCACCAGCAGGACAGGAGAGACCCAGTACTTC. The V call is TRBV15, the J call TRBJ2-5; the D gene is possibly TRBD1 (6 bases). Germline loops: CDR1 LNHNV, CDR2 YYDKDF (reference sequence). The CDR3 is 12 amino acids. V lost 3 bases to trimming and J lost 4 bases, with 6 bases between them.

The CDR3: CASSQDYLASGRGETQYF. The DNA of the CDR3 is TGTGCCAGCAGCCAAGACTACCTAGCTAGCGGGAGGGGGGAGACCCAGTACTTC. The chain uses TRBV3-1 (or the pseudogene TRBV3-2) and TRBJ2-5; 12 bases line up with TRBD2. Germline V CDR1 and CDR2: LGHDT, YNNKEL (reference sequence). The V and J ends lost 0 bases and 5 bases, in that order; junction bases with no gene match: 10. The CDR3 is made up of 18 amino acids.

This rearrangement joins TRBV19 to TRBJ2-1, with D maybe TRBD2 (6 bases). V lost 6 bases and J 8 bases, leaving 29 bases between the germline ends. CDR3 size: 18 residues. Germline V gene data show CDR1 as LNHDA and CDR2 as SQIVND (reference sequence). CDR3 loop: CASRERRTGSGRSDEQFF. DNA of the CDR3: TGTGCCAGTAGAGAGCGCCGAACAGGATCCGGGAGAAGCGATGAGCAGTTCTTC. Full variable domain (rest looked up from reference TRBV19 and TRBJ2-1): DGGITQSPKYLFRKEGQNVTLSCEQNLNHDAMYWYRQDPGQGLRLIYYSQIVNDFQKGDIAEGYSVSREKKESFPLTVTSAQKNPTAFYLCASRERRTGSGRSDEQFFGPGTRLTVL.

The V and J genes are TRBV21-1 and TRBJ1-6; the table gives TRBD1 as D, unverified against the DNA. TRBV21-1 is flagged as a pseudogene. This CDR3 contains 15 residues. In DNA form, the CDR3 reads TGTGCCAGCAGCAAGTGGGACAGGGAAAATTCACCCCTCCACTTT. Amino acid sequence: CASSKWDRENSPLHF.

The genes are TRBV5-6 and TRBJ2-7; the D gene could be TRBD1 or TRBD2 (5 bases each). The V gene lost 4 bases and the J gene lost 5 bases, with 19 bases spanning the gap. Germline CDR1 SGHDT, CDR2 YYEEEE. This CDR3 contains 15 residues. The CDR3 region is CASSPRDQLIHEQYF. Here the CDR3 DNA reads TGTGCCAGCAGCCCACGGGACCAGCTCATCCACGAGCAGTACTTC. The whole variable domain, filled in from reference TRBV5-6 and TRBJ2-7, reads DAGVTQSPTHLIKTRGQQVTLRCSPKSGHDTVSWYQQALGQGPQFIFQYYEEEERQRGNFPDRFSGHQFPNYSSELNVNALLLGDSALYLCASSPRDQLIHEQYFGPGTRLTVT.